This TCR beta chain was obtained from a study of quantifying T cell responses using KT2 cells. Overall study context: TCR alpha and beta constant-region primers primed reverse transcription of RNA.

Different KT2-to-PBMC ratios were created with a constant PBMC count. An oligo carrying a UMI was ligated to the cDNA 3' end. The first PCR ran roughly 4 cycles with an equimolar RC1.1 and RC1.2 beta primer mix. TCRdb independently ran MiXCR on the UMI-ligation and nested PCR reads; one entry per CDR3 protein. This sample yields around 35,000 distinct CDR3 sequences, of which 10% are seen a single time; 9.5% to 10% belongs to the top ten. This clonotype was found a few times. The length of the CDR3 is 15 residues. V gave up 0 bases and J gave up 14 bases, with 20 bases separating them. Germline CDR1 is LGHDT and CDR2 is YNNKEL (reference sequence).

The sequencing sample was made of PBMCs spiked with cells of the T cell clone KT2. The TCR originated in a human donor. This chain uses TRBV3-1 with TRBJ2-1; D possibly matches TRBD1 or TRBD2 (5 bases each). The CDR3 reads CASSQDERGQFGKFF. The CDR3 bases are TGTGCCAGCAGCCAAGATGAGAGGGGCCAGTTCGGGAAGTTCTTC.